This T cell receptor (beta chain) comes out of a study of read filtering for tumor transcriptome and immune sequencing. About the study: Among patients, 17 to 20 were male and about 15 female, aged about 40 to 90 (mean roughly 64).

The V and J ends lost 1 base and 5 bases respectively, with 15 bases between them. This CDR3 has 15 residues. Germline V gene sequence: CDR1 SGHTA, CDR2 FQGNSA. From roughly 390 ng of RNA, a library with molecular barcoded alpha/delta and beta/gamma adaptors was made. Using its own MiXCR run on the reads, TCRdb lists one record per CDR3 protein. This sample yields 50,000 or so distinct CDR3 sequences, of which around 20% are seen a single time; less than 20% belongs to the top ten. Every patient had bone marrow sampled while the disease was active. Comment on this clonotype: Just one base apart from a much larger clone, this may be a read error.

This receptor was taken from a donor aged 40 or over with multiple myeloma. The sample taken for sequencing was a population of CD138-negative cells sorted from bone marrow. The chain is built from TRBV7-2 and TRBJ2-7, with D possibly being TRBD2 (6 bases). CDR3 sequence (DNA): TGTGCCAGCAGCTTAGTGTCTGGCGGGGCCCACGAGCAGTACTTC. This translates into CASSLVSGGAHEQYF.